Listed below are T cell receptor beta chains from one sample, sequenced in a study of blood T cell repertoires in COVID-19. The repertoire was sequenced with immunoSEQ multiplex PCR; TCRdb's copy has only in-frame clones and lacks some. The sample holds under 450,000 clones, around nine tenths seen once. The specimen was peripheral blood. All receptors derive from a woman aged 60-75 years with COVID-19, enrolled during active disease. The CDR3 runs from the conserved cysteine through the conserved F or W. D genes are given only for firm matches. Clone size appears in some rows only: once, few, many, or a class for an expanded clone.

D,size,J,V,DNA,CDR3
TRBD1,NA,TRBJ2-5,TRBV11-2,TGTGCCAGCAGCCGGACAGGCCAAGAGACCCAGTACTTC,CASSRTGQETQYF
NA,NA,TRBJ2-1,TRBV7-3,TGTGCCAGCAGCTCAGGACAGTACAATGAGCAGTTCTTC,CASSSGQYNEQFF
NA,once,TRBJ1-5,TRBV5-4,TGTGCCAGCAGCCCCGGTACGTTGATTAACAATCAGCCCCAGCATTTT,CASSPGTLINNQPQHF
NA,NA,TRBJ2-3,TRBV11-2,TGTGCCAGCAGCTTAAGCCTAAGAGCAGATACGCAGTATTTT,CASSLSLRADTQYF
NA,NA,TRBJ1-3,TRBV6-6,TGTGCCAGCAATCCACAGGGAAGGTCTGGAAACACCATATATTTT,CASNPQGRSGNTIYF
NA,NA,TRBJ2-2,TRBV11-3,TGTGCCAGCAGCGGATGGGGAGGTCTAACGAACACCGGGGAGCTGTTTTTT,CASSGWGGLTNTGELFF
TRBD1,NA,TRBJ1-2,TRBV19,TGTGCCGGACAGGGTCCGAACTATGGCTACACCTTC,CAGQGPNYGYTF
TRBD1,NA,TRBJ1-4,TRBV4-3,TGCGCCAGCAGCCCAAAAGGGACAGGGAACTCGGGCGGCTATGAAAAACTGTTTTTT,CASSPKGTGNSGGYEKLFF
NA,NA,TRBJ1-2,TRBV6-2/TRBV6-3,TGTGCCAGCACCCCAATGCGGGACGGAGCCTATGGCTACACCTTC,CASTPMRDGAYGYTF
NA,NA,TRBJ2-7,TRBV12-5,TGTGCTAGTGGTGACGACAGGGGACTACCCTTTTTT,CASGDDRGLPFF
TRBD1,NA,TRBJ1-2,TRBV7-6,TGTGCCAGCAGCCCACAACAGGGGGCTCATGGAGGCTACACCTTC,CASSPQQGAHGGYTF
NA,NA,TRBJ2-2,TRBV5-1,TGCGCCAGCAGCTTTGGATACAGCACCACCGGGGAGCTGTTTTTT,CASSFGYSTTGELFF
NA,NA,TRBJ1-4,TRBV7-3,TGTGCCAGCAGAGAGCCTTCCGGTGAAAAACTGTTTTTT,CASREPSGEKLFF
TRBD2,once,TRBJ2-5,TRBV5-4,TGTGCCAGCAGCTTGAGTAGCGGGGGAGGAGAGACCCAGTACTTC,CASSLSSGGGETQYF
TRBD1,NA,TRBJ1-4,TRBV27,TGTGCCAGCGGACAGGGGGAGCAACTGTTTTTT,CASGQGEQLFF
NA,NA,TRBJ2-7,TRBV2,TGTGCCAGCAGACTCGACGGGGAGCAGTACTTC,CASRLDGEQYF
NA,NA,TRBJ1-2,TRBV7-2,TGTGCCAGCAGCTTAATGGGGCGGGGTGACCCTTATGGCTACACCTTC,CASSLMGRGDPYGYTF
TRBD2,once,TRBJ2-5,TRBV7-8,TGTGCCAGCAGCCTGGACGGGAGGCCGGGAGGGGAGACCCAGTACTTC,CASSLDGRPGGETQYF
NA,NA,TRBJ1-2,TRBV5-1,TGCGCCAGCGCCCCAGGGGCGCCGTATGGCTACACCTTC,CASAPGAPYGYTF
NA,NA,TRBJ2-5,TRBV18,TGTGCCAGCTCCCCTAGGTCCGGTACTCAAGAGACCCAGTACTTC,CASSPRSGTQETQYF
TRBD2,NA,TRBJ2-7,TRBV5-1,TGCGCCAGCAGAGTAACCCCGGGACTAGCGGGAGAGCAGTACTTC,CASRVTPGLAGEQYF
NA,NA,TRBJ2-2,TRBV7-9,TGTGCCAGCAGCTCCCAGGGGCCGAACACCGGGGAGCTGTTTTTT,CASSSQGPNTGELFF
NA,once,TRBJ2-3,TRBV10-3,TGTGCCATCAGTTCTACAGATACGCAGTATTTT,CAISSTDTQYF
TRBD1,NA,TRBJ1-2,TRBV6-5,TGTGCCAGCACTCCGTTACAGGGGAACTATGGCTACACCTTC,CASTPLQGNYGYTF
TRBD1,NA,TRBJ1-2,TRBV7-2,TGTGCCAGCAGCACAGGGGGCCCAAAAGGGTATCATGGCTACACCTTC,CASSTGGPKGYHGYTF
TRBD2,NA,TRBJ2-3,TRBV7-6,TGTGCCAGCAGGTCTCGACTAGCGGGGCGGGCTAGCACAGATACGCAGTATTTT,CASRSRLAGRASTDTQYF
NA,NA,TRBJ1-5,TRBV6-4,TGTGCCCTATTTAGGTGGCCAAGGGGGTTTAGCAATCAGCCCCAGCATTTT,CALFRWPRGFSNQPQHF
TRBD1,NA,TRBJ2-5,TRBV27,TGTGCCAGCAGAGACAGGGGGGGAGAGACCCAGTACTTC,CASRDRGGETQYF
TRBD1,NA,TRBJ2-3,TRBV9,TGTGCCAGCAGCCCCCAAGGTGGACAGGGAACCGGTACGCAGTATTTT,CASSPQGGQGTGTQYF
NA,NA,TRBJ2-2,TRBV7-2,TGTGCCAGCAGCTTAGCCCGGGTCGCGAACACCGGGGAGCTGTTTTTT,CASSLARVANTGELFF
TRBD1,NA,TRBJ2-3,TRBV27,TGTGCCAGCACCTCCGAAGACAGGGTCTTCCCAGATACGCAGTATTTT,CASTSEDRVFPDTQYF
TRBD1,NA,TRBJ2-5,TRBV19,TGTGCCAGTGAGGACAGGGGGCGGGGAGAGACCCAGTACTTC,CASEDRGRGETQYF
TRBD2,NA,TRBJ2-3,TRBV27,TGTGCCAGCGCCTCCGGGACTAGCGGGGGTAGGCGCACAGATACGCAGTATTTT,CASASGTSGGRRTDTQYF
TRBD1,NA,TRBJ1-2,TRBV5-5,TGTGCCAGCAGCCCGGACAGGCGGGGCTACACCTTC,CASSPDRRGYTF
NA,NA,TRBJ1-5,TRBV30,TGTGCCTGGAGTGGCGGTCTGCTCAATCAGCCCCAGCATTTT,CAWSGGLLNQPQHF
NA,NA,TRBJ1-5,TRBV7-8,TGTGCCAGCAGCTTAGGGCCGGGGAATCAGCCCCAGCATTTT,CASSLGPGNQPQHF
TRBD1,few,TRBJ2-7,TRBV30,TGTGCCTGGCGTAGGACAGGGGGCAATAGGTACGAGCAGTACTTC,CAWRRTGGNRYEQYF
TRBD1,NA,TRBJ1-1,TRBV19,TGTGCCAGTAGTATAACGGACAGGGTTTACATGAACACTGAAGCTTTCTTT,CASSITDRVYMNTEAFF
TRBD1,NA,TRBJ2-5,TRBV7-3,TGTGCCAGCAGCTCGGGACAGACAGAGACCCAGTACTTC,CASSSGQTETQYF
TRBD1,NA,TRBJ2-3,TRBV6-2/TRBV6-3,TGTGCCAGCAGTTACGGGACAGGGGCAGATACGCAGTATTTT,CASSYGTGADTQYF
NA,NA,TRBJ1-2,TRBV11-1,TGTGCCAGCAGCTTAGGATCGGCGGACTATGGCTACACCTTC,CASSLGSADYGYTF
NA,NA,TRBJ2-7,TRBV3-1/TRBV3-2,TGTGCCAGCAGCCAAGGAGCGTCTCTCTACGAGCAGTACTTC,CASSQGASLYEQYF
NA,NA,TRBJ2-7,TRBV7-9,TGTGCCAGCAGACTCTCGCTGTGGGGCAGAAAGGTTTCCTACGAGCAGTACTTC,CASRLSLWGRKVSYEQYF
NA,NA,TRBJ2-7,TRBV6-5,TGTGCCAGCAAGATGACGGGGGCGGGGGACTACGAGCAGTACTTC,CASKMTGAGDYEQYF
NA,NA,TRBJ2-1,TRBV5-1,TGCGCCAGCAGCTTGGTACTCCCCGGCAATGAGCAGTTCTTC,CASSLVLPGNEQFF
TRBD2,NA,TRBJ2-5,TRBV29-1,TGCAGCGGGCTGACACTAGCGGGGGGGCGCGGCGAGACCCAGTACTTC,CSGLTLAGGRGETQYF
TRBD1,once,TRBJ1-1,TRBV5-5,TGTGCCAGCAGCTTGGGGCGCCAGGGGGCGGGCGAGGTGGATTTCTTT,CASSLGRQGAGEVDFF
TRBD1,NA,TRBJ2-6,TRBV5-1,TGCGCCAGCAGCCCGGGGACAGGGATCTTCGGGGCCAACGTCCTGACTTTC,CASSPGTGIFGANVLTF
NA,once,TRBJ1-5,TRBV7-2,TGTGCCAGCAGCTTACGGGGGGCTGGCAATCAGCCCCAGCATTTT,CASSLRGAGNQPQHF
NA,NA,TRBJ2-1,TRBV5-1,TGCGCCAGCAGCGCTAGCACATCCTACAATGAGCAGTTCTTC,CASSASTSYNEQFF
NA,NA,TRBJ2-5,TRBV6-2/TRBV6-3,TGTGCCAGCAGTTACGCCCAAGGGGAACGGGAGACCCAGTACTTC,CASSYAQGERETQYF
NA,NA,TRBJ2-7,TRBV30,TGTGCCTGGAGTGTAGGCGGGACCGATACCTACGAGCAGTACTTC,CAWSVGGTDTYEQYF
NA,NA,TRBJ1-1,TRBV30,TGTGCCTGGAGTCCCCCTTCCACTGAAGCTTTCTTT,CAWSPPSTEAFF
NA,NA,TRBJ1-2,TRBV30,TGTGCCTGGAGTGTACCTAGCAGTATTAGCTACACCTTC,CAWSVPSSISYTF
NA,NA,TRBJ2-2,TRBV9,TGTGCCAGCAGCGAAACCCCGACAGGCCCGAACACCGGGGAGCTGTTTTTT,CASSETPTGPNTGELFF
TRBD2,NA,TRBJ2-1,TRBV19,TGTGCCAGTGGGACTAGCGGGGGGTCCAATGAGCAGTTCTTC,CASGTSGGSNEQFF
NA,NA,TRBJ2-7,TRBV7-9,TGTGCCAGCAGTCACCCAGCTAGCTCCTACGAGCAGTACTTC,CASSHPASSYEQYF
NA,NA,TRBJ2-2,TRBV7-9,TGTGCCAGCAGCTTTGTCAGGGGCCCCGGGGAGCTGTTTTTT,CASSFVRGPGELFF
NA,NA,TRBJ2-1,TRBV24-1,TGTGCCACCAGTTCTAACAATGAGCAGTTCTTC,CATSSNNEQFF
NA,once,TRBJ2-3,TRBV5-4,TGTGCCAGCAGCTTGGACCGACTTAGCACAGATACGCAGTATTTT,CASSLDRLSTDTQYF